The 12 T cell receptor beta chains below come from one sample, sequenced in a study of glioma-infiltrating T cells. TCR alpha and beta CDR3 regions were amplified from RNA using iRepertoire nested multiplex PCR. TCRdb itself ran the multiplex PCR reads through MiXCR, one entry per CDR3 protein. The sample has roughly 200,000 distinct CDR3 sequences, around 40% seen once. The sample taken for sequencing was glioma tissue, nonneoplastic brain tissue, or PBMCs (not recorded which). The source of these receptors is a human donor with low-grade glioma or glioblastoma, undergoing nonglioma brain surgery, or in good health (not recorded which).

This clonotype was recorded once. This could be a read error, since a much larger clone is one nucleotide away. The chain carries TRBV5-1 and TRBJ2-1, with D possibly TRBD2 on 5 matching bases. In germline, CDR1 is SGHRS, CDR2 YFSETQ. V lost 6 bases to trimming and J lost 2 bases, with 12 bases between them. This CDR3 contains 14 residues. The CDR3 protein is CASTLVGAYNEQFF. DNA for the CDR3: TGCGCCAGCACTCTAGTGGGAGCCTACAATGAGCAGTTCTTC.

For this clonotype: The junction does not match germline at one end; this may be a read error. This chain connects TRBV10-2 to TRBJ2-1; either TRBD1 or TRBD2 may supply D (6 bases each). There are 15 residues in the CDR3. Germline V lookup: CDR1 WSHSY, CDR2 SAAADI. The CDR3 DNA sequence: TGCGACAGCAGTGAGGGGGGACTCGCCCGGGGGGAGCAGTTCTTC. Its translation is CDSSEGGLARGEQFF.

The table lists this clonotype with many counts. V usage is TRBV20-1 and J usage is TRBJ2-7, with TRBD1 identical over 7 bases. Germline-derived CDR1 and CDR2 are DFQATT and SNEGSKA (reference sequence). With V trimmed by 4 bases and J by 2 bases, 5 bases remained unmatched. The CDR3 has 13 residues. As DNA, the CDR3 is TGCAGTGCTACCCCGGGACAGACCTACGAGCAGTACTTC. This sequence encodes CSATPGQTYEQYF.

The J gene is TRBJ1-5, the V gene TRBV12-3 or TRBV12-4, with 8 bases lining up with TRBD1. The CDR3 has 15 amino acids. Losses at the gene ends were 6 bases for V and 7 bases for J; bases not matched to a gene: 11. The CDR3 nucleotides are TGTGCCAGCAGCCGTAAGGGACAGGTAGTGCAGCCCCAGCATTTT. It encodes CASSRKGQVVQPQHF.

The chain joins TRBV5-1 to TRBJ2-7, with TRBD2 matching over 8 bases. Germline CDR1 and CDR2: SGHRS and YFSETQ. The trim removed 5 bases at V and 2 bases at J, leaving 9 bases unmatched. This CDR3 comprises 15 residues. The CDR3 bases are TGCGCCAGCAGGTCTAGCGGGCTACAGGCCTACGAGCAGTACTTC. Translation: CASRSSGLQAYEQYF.

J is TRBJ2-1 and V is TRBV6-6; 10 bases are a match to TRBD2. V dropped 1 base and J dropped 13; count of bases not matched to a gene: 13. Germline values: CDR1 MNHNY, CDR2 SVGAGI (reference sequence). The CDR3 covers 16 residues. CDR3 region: CASSYYSPSGRASQFF. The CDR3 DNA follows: TGTGCCAGCAGTTACTACTCCCCCAGCGGGAGGGCCAGCCAGTTCTTC.

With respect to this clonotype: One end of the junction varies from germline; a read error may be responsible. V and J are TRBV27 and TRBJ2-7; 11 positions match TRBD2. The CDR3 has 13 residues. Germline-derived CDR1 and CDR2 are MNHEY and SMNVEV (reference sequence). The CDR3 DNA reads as TGTGCCTGCAGACTAGCGGGAAACTACGAGCAGTACTTC. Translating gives CACRLAGNYEQYF.

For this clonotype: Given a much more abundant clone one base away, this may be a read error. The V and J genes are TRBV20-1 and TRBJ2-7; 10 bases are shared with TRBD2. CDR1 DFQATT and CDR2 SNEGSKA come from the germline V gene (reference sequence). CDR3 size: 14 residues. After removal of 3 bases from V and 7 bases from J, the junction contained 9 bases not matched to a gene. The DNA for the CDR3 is TGCAGTGCTAGGGGGACTAGCGCCTACAATGAGCAGTACTTC. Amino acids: CSARGTSAYNEQYF.

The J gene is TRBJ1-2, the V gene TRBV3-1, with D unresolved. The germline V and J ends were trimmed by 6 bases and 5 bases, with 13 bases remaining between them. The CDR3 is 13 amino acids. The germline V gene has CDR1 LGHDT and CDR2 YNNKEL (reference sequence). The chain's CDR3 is CASSLSGYYGYTF. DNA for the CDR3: TGTGCCAGCAGTCTTTCGGGGTATTATGGCTACACCTTC.

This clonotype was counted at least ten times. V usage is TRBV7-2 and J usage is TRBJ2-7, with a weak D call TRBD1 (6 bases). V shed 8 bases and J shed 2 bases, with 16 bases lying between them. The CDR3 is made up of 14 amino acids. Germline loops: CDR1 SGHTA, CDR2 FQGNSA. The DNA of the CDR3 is TGTGCCAGCGGACTTACAGGGAAACCCTACGAGCAGTACTTC. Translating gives CASGLTGKPYEQYF.

The CDR3 spells CSASVPRASGRLGDNEQFF. CDR3 nucleotides: TGCAGTGCTAGTGTCCCTCGGGCTAGCGGGAGGTTAGGGGACAATGAGCAGTTCTTC. The chain links TRBV20-1 to TRBJ2-1, with 11 bases matching TRBD2. This CDR3 spans 19 amino acids. Trimming at V came to 3 bases and at J to 5 bases, leaving 18 bases not matched to a gene. Germline V gene sequence: CDR1 DFQATT, CDR2 SNEGSKA (reference sequence).

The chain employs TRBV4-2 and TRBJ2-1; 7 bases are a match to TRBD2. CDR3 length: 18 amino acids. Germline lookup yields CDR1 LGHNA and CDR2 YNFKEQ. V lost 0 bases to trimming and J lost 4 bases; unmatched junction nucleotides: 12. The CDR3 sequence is CASSQDHGEGGAYNEQFF. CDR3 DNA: TGTGCCAGCAGCCAAGATCACGGGGAGGGAGGCGCATACAATGAGCAGTTCTTC.